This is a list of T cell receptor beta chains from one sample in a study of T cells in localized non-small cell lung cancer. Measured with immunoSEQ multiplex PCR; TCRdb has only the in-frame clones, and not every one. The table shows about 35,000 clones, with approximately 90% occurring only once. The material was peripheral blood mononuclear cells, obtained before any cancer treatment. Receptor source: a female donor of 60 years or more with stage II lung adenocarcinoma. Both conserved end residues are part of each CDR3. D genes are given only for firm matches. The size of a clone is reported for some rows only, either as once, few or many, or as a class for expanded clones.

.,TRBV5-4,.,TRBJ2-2,TGTGCCAGCAGCTTGGCAGGACAGCTAACGAACACCGGGGAGCTGTTTTTT,CASSLAGQLTNTGELFF
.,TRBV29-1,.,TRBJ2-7,TGCAGCGCGAGATCTACCTACGAGCAGTACTTC,CSARSTYEQYF
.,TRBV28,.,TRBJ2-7,TGTGCCAGCAGCTCGACGTGGAGAAGCTCCTACGAGCAGTACTTC,CASSSTWRSSYEQYF
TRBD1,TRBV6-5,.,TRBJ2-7,TGTGCCAGCAGACCGATCACAGGGGTCGAGCAGTACTTC,CASRPITGVEQYF
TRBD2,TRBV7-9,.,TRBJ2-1,TGTGCCAGCAGCTTAGCCCTAGCGGGAGTCAATGAGCAGTTCTTC,CASSLALAGVNEQFF
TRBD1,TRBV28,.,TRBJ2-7,TGTGCCAGTTTTTCCGGGACAGGCTACGAGCAGTACTTC,CASFSGTGYEQYF
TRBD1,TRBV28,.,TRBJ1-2,TGTGCCAGCACCTCCACCGGGACAGGGGGCTTAAGAGGCTACACCTTC,CASTSTGTGGLRGYTF
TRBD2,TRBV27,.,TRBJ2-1,TGTGCCAGCAGAGGTAGCGGGAGAGCCTACAATGAGCAGTTCTTC,CASRGSGRAYNEQFF
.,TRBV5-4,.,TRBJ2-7,TGTGCCAGCAGCCCTACGTCGGGGATTAACTACGAGCAGTACTTC,CASSPTSGINYEQYF
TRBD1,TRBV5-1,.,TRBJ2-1,TGCGCCAGCGAGGGAATCGGGACAGGGGGCGGTGAGCAGTTCTTC,CASEGIGTGGGEQFF
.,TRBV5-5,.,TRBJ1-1,TGTGCCAGCAGCCCGTGGGACGGGGAGAACACTGAAGCTTTCTTT,CASSPWDGENTEAFF
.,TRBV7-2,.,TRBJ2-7,TGTGCCAGCAGCTTAGAGGTGGGCGGGGGCTTTGGGGAGCAGTACTTC,CASSLEVGGGFGEQYF
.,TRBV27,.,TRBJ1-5,TGTGCCAGCAGACATACATCCGCTAGTGAGCCCCAGCATTTT,CASRHTSASEPQHF
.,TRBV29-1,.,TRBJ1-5,TGCAGCGTTGGTGAGAGCAATCAGCCCCAGCATTTT,CSVGESNQPQHF
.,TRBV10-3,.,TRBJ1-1,TGTGCCATCAGTGAGTCGGCAGGGGCGTTGAACACTGAAGCTTTCTTT,CAISESAGALNTEAFF
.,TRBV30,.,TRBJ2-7,TGTGCCTGGGCAATAGCTGGGGCTGGCGAGCAGTACTTC,CAWAIAGAGEQYF
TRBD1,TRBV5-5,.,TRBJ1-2,TGTGCCAGCAGCCCCTTCGAGGGGGCAGGCTATGGCTACACCTTC,CASSPFEGAGYGYTF
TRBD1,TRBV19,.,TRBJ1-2,TGTGCCAGTAGTACCCCGGGACAGGATGGCTACACCTTC,CASSTPGQDGYTF
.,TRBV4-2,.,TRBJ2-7,TGTGCCAGCAGCCAAGGAGGGGACTTCTCCTACGAGCAGTACTTC,CASSQGGDFSYEQYF
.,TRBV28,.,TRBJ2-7,TGTGCCAGCAGTGACAACTACGAGCAGTACTTC,CASSDNYEQYF
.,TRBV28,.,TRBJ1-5,TGTGCCAGCAGTTGGGGGGGGAATCAGCCCCAGCATTTT,CASSWGGNQPQHF
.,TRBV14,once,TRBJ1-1,TGTGCCAGCAGCCAGGGACCTAACACTGAAGCTTTCTTT,CASSQGPNTEAFF
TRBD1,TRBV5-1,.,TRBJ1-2,TGCGCCAGCAGCGTCTCCGGGACAGGGGGCGGGGGCTACACCTTC,CASSVSGTGGGGYTF